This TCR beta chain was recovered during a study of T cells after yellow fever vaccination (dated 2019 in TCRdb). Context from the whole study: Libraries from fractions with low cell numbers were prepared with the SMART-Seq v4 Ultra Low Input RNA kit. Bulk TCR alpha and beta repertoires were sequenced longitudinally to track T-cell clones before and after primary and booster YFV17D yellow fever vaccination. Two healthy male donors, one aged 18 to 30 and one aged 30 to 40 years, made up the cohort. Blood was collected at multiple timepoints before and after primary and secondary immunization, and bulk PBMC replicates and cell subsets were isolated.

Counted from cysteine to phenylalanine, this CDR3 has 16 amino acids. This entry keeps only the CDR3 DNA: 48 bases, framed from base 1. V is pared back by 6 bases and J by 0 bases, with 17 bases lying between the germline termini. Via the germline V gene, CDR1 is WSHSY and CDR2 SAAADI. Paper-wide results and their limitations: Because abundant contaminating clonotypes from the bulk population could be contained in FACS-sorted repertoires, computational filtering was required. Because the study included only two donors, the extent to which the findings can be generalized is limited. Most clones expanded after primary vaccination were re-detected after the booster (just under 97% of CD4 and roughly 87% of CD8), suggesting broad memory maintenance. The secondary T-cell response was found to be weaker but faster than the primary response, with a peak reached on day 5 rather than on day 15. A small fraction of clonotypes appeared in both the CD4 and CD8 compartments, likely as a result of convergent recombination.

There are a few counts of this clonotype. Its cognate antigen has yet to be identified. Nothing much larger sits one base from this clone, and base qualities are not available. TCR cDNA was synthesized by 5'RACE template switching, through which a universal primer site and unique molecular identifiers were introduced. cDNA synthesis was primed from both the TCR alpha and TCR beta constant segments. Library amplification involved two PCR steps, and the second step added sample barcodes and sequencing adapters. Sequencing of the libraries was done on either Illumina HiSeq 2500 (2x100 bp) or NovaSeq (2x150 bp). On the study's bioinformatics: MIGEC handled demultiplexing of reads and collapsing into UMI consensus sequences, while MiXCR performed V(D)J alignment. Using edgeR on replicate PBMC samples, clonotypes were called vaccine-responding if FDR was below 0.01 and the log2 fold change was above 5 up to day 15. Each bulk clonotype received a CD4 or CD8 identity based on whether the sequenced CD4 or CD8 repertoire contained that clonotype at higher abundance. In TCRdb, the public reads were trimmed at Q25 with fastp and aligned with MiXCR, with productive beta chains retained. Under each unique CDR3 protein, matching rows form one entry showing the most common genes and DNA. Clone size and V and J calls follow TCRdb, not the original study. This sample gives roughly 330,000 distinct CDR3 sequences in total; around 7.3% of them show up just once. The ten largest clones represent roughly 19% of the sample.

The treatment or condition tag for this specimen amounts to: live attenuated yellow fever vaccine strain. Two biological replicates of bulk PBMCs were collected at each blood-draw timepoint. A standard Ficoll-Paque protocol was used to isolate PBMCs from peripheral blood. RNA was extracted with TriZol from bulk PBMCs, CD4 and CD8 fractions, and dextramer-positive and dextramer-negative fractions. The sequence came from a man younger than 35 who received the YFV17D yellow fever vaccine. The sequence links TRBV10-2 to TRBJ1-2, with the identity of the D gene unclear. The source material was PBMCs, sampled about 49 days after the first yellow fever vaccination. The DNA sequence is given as TGCGCCAGCAGAATGCTCGGAATGAGGTCTAACTATGGCTACACCTTC. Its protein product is CASRMLGMRSNYGYTF.